The entry that follows covers one TCR beta chain sequence. CDR3 length: 15 amino acids. With V trimmed by 1 base and J by 3 bases, 4 bases remained unmatched. CDR1 SGHNT and CDR2 YYREEE come from the germline V gene (reference sequence). This entry is derived from a study of OX40 agonist ivuxolimab in advanced cancers. Study details: Allowance was made for prior anti-PD-1, anti-PD-L1 or anti-CTLA-4 therapy, and approximately 40% had some.

Produced via immunoSEQ multiplex PCR; TCRdb's table is partial and in-frame only. The sample has 26,000 or so clones, around 90% seen once. The clonotype originates from an adult with an advanced solid tumor such as melanoma, head and neck, liver or kidney cancer. The sample was CD4+ or CD8+ T cells sorted from blood, taken in a trial of the OX40 agonist ivuxolimab. The chain has TRBV5-4 and TRBJ2-1; 7 bases align to TRBD1. Here the CDR3 reads CASSLTGADYNEQFF. DNA of the CDR3: TGTGCCAGCAGCTTGACAGGGGCCGACTACAATGAGCAGTTCTTC.